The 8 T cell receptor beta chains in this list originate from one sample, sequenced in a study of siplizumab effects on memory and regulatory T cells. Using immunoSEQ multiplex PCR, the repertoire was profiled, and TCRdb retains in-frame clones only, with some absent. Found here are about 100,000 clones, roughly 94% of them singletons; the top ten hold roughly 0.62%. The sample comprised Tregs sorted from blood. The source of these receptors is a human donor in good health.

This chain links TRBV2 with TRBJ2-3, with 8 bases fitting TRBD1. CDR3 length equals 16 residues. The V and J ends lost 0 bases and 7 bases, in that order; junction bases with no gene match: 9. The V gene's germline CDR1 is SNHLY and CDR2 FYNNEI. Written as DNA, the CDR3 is TGTGCCAGCAGTGAAGCGCAGGGGGCAAAACACCATACGCAGTATTTT. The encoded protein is CASSEAQGAKHHTQYF.

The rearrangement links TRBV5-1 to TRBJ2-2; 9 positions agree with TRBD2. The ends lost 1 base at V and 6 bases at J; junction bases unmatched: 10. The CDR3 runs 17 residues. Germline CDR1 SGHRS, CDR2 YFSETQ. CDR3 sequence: CASSLTSGRTSPGELFF. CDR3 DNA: TGCGCCAGCAGCTTGACCAGCGGGAGGACCAGTCCCGGGGAGCTGTTTTTT.

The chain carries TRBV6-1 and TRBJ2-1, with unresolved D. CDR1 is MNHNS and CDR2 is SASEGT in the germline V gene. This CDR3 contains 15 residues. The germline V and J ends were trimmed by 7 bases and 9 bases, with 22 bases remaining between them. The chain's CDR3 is CASKARATNSGEQFF. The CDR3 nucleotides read TGTGCCAGCAAGGCTAGGGCTACTAATTCGGGTGAGCAGTTCTTC.

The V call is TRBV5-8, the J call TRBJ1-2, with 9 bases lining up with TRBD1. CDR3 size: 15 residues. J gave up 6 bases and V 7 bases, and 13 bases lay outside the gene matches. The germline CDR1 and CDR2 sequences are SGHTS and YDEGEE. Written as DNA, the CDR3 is TGTGCCAGCGGCGGGGACCGGGACAGGGCGAATGGCTACACCTTC. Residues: CASGGDRDRANGYTF. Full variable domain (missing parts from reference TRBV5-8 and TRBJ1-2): EAGVTQSPTHLIKTRGQQATLRCSPISGHTSVYWYQQALGLGLQFLLWYDEGEERNRGNFPPRFSGRQFPNYSSELNVNALELEDSALYLCASGGDRDRANGYTFGSGTRLTVV.

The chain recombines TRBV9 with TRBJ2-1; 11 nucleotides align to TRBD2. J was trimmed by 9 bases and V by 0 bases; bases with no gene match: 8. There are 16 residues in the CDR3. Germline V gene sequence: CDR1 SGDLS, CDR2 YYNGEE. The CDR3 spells CASSVAQLAGVGEQFF. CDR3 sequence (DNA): TGTGCCAGCAGCGTAGCTCAACTAGCGGGAGTAGGTGAGCAGTTCTTC.

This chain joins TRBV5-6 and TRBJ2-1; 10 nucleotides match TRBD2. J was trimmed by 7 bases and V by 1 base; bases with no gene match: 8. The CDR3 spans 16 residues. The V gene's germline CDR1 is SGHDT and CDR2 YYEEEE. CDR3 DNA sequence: TGTGCCAGCAGCTTGACCCTAGCGGGAGTTATAAATGAGCAGTTCTTC. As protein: CASSLTLAGVINEQFF.

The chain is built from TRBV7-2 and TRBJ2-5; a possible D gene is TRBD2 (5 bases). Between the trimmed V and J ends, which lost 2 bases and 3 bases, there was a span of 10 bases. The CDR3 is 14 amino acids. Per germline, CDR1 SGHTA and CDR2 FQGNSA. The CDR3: CASSLSWGEETQYF. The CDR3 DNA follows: TGTGCCAGCAGCTTATCTTGGGGAGAAGAGACCCAGTACTTC.

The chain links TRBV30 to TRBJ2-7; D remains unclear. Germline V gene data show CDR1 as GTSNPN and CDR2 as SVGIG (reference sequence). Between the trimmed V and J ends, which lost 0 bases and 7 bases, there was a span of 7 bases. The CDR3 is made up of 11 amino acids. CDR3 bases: TGTGCCTGGAGTGTAGGTTGGGAGCAGTACTTC. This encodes CAWSVGWEQYF.